This TCR beta chain was identified during a study of human T cells and chemical hapten exposure. Turning to the study itself: Patch tests put 0.01% DPC on the upper back, and the results were checked at 6 days. The study traced per-sample TCR yield variation mainly to small differences in pooled library volumes.

CDR3 length: 15 amino acids. Trimming cost V 0 bases and J 2 bases, with 11 bases left between them. Germline CDR1 is MNHEY and CDR2 is SVGAGI. The library gave individual cDNA molecules unique molecular identifiers. Using its own MiXCR run on the RACE reads, TCRdb lists one record per CDR3 protein. The data hold 65,000 to 85,000 distinct CDR3 sequences, with approximately 10% observed a single time. Regarding this clonotype: Its antigen is currently unknown.

The time point denotes: patch test 1, 2 weeks after DPC sensitization. Stated treatment: therapeutic diphenylcyclopropenone sensitization with weekly scalp DPC. Overall study results and limits: TCRs exceeding a frequency of 1 in 1000 stayed unchanged under DPC sensitization.

The TCR sequence derives from a woman aged 50 to 65 with alopecia areata. Some clones in this sample may be carry-over from other donors' samples. Sequenced here: whole blood, sampled in connection with sensitization to the hapten diphenylcyclopropenone (DPC). The chain uses TRBV6-5 and TRBJ2-7; possibly TRBD2 for D (6 bases). As DNA, the CDR3 is TGTGCCAGCAGTTACTCGTGGCGGGGTCCCTACGAGCAGTACTTC. As protein: CASSYSWRGPYEQYF.